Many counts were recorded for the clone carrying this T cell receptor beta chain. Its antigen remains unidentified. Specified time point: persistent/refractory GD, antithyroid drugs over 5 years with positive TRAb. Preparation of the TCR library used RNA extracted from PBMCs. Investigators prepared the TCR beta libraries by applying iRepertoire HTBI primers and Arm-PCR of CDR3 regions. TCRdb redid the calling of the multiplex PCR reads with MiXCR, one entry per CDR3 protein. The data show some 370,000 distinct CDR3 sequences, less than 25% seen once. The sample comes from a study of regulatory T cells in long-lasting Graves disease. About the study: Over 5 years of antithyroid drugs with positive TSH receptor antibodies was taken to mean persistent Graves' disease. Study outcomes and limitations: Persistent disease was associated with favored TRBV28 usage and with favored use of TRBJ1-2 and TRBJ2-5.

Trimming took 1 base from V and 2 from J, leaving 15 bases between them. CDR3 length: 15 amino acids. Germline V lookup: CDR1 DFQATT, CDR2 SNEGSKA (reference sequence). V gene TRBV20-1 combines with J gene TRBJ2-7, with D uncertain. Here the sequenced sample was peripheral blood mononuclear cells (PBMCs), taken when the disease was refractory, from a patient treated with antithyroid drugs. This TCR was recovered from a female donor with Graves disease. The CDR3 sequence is CSARATMPRTYEQYF. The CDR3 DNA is TGCAGTGCTAGAGCCACCATGCCCAGGACCTACGAGCAGTACTTC.